This TCR beta chain was recovered during a study of blood T cell repertoires in COVID-19. Across the whole study: Whether acute or convalescent, the COVID-19 samples came from the United States, Italy and Spain.

Original processing methods: It was from reference gene primer amplification that nucleated cell counts were estimated. This table comes from immunoSEQ multiplex PCR, and its TCRdb copy is limited to in-frame clones, with some not included. That table gives V, J and clone size, and the DNA gave D and trimming. The top ten hold about 4.2% of the sample, which has under 350,000 clones, around 89% seen once. V dropped 0 bases and J dropped 4 bases, with 7 bases sitting between them. CDR1 is SGHTS, CDR2 YDEGEE, per germline. This CDR3 comprises 14 residues. This clone has just one count. What was sequenced was peripheral blood. The rearrangement links TRBV5-8 to TRBJ1-4; D ambiguous. The clonotype was recovered from a man between 35 and 55 years old with acute or convalescent COVID-19. The CDR3: CASSLAHNNEKLFF. CDR3 DNA: TGTGCCAGCAGCTTGGCTCACAATAATGAAAAACTGTTTTTT. Together with reference TRBV5-8 and TRBJ1-4, the CDR3 gives the full variable domain: EAGVTQSPTHLIKTRGQQATLRCSPISGHTSVYWYQQALGLGLQFLLWYDEGEERNRGNFPPRFSGRQFPNYSSELNVNALELEDSALYLCASSLAHNNEKLFFGSGTQLSVL.